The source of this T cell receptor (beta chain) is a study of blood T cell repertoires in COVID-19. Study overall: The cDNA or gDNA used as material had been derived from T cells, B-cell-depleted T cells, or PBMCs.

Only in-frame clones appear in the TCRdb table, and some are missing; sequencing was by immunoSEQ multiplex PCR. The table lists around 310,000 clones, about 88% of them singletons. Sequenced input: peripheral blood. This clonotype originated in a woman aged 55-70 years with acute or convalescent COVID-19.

The CDR3 is CASSLATDRGSQPQHF. The DNA for the CDR3 is TGTGCCAGCAGCTTAGCTACGGACAGGGGAAGCCAGCCCCAGCATTTT. This chain joins TRBV7-8 and TRBJ1-5; 9 nucleotides agree with TRBD1. There are 16 residues in the CDR3. Germline V CDR1 and CDR2: SGHVS, FQNEAQ. The trim removed 0 bases at V and 7 bases at J, leaving 7 bases unmatched.